These T cell receptor beta chains were read from a single sample in a study of memory CD4+ T cells and cytomegalovirus serostatus. Assay: immunoSEQ multiplex PCR; the TCRdb copy retains only in-frame clones and omits some. The table shows about 54,000 clones, with over 65% occurring only once. The specimen sequenced was memory CD4+ T cells from blood. The receptors were sampled from an adult in good health and CMV-seropositive. CDR3s include the opening cysteine and the closing phenylalanine or tryptophan. D genes are given only for firm matches. Rows give clone size only sometimes, using once, few, many, or a class for an expanded clone.

length: 14
size: once
J: TRBJ1-2
V: TRBV30
D: .
CDR3: CAWSLIEGLNGYTF
DNA: TGTGCCTGGTCGCTTATAGAGGGGCTGAATGGCTACACCTTC

length: 15
size: .
J: TRBJ2-3
V: TRBV6-4
D: TRBD1
CDR3: CASSKRTGGTDTQYF
DNA: TGTGCCAGCAGCAAACGGACAGGGGGCACAGATACGCAGTATTTT

length: 11
size: few
J: TRBJ1-1
V: TRBV6-5
D: .
CDR3: CASRATGEAFF
DNA: TGTGCCAGCAGGGCTACAGGGGAAGCTTTCTTT

length: 16
size: .
J: TRBJ2-7
V: TRBV28
D: TRBD1
CDR3: CASSPGSDRAGYEQYF
DNA: TGTGCCAGCAGCCCCGGGTCGGACAGGGCTGGCTACGAGCAGTACTTC

length: 18
size: few
J: TRBJ2-1
V: TRBV11-3
D: .
CDR3: CASSLDQGGSISYNEQFF
DNA: TGTGCCAGCAGCTTAGATCAGGGGGGGTCGATCTCCTACAATGAGCAGTTCTTC

length: 12
size: few
J: TRBJ1-4
V: TRBV29-1
D: .
CDR3: CSVGSTNEKLFF
DNA: TGCAGCGTGGGATCAACTAATGAAAAACTGTTTTTT

length: 13
size: .
J: TRBJ2-3
V: TRBV6-1
D: .
CDR3: CASRSDVRTRQYF
DNA: TGTGCCAGCAGATCGGACGTCCGAACCCGACAGTATTTT

length: 15
size: .
J: TRBJ1-1
V: TRBV30
D: .
CDR3: CAWKPLAVHRYEAFF
DNA: TGTGCCTGGAAGCCCCTCGCCGTCCACCGTTATGAAGCTTTCTTT

length: 15
size: once
J: TRBJ2-3
V: TRBV7-9
D: .
CDR3: CASSSVVASTDTQYF
DNA: TGTGCCAGCAGCTCCGTGGTAGCGAGCACAGATACGCAGTATTTT

length: 12
size: .
J: TRBJ1-3
V: TRBV2
D: .
CDR3: CASGTGIDTIYF
DNA: TGTGCCAGTGGGACGGGGATCGACACCATATATTTT

length: 15
size: once
J: TRBJ1-2
V: TRBV27
D: TRBD1
CDR3: CASSLRTGRQDGYTF
DNA: TGTGCCAGCAGTTTACGGACAGGGCGCCAGGATGGCTACACCTTC

length: 15
size: .
J: TRBJ2-1
V: TRBV10-3
D: .
CDR3: CAISEWGRERTEQFF
DNA: TGTGCCATCAGTGAGTGGGGGCGGGAGCGCACTGAGCAGTTCTTC

length: 13
size: .
J: TRBJ1-2
V: TRBV10-3
D: .
CDR3: CAISKQGIDGYTF
DNA: TGTGCCATCAGTAAACAGGGTATAGATGGCTACACCTTC

length: 14
size: .
J: TRBJ2-4
V: TRBV5-4
D: TRBD1
CDR3: CASSVYQGADIQYF
DNA: TGTGCCAGCAGCGTATATCAGGGGGCGGACATTCAGTACTTC

length: 13
size: .
J: TRBJ2-2
V: TRBV9
D: .
CDR3: CASSDPNTGELFF
DNA: TGTGCCAGCAGTGACCCGAACACCGGGGAGCTGTTTTTT

length: 13
size: .
J: TRBJ1-4
V: TRBV6-1
D: TRBD1
CDR3: CASKPGQGRKLFF
DNA: TGTGCCAGCAAACCGGGACAGGGGCGAAAACTGTTTTTT

length: 21
size: .
J: TRBJ2-3
V: TRBV4-2
D: TRBD2
CDR3: CASSQGPRTSGRAGWSDTQYF
DNA: TGTGCCAGCAGCCAAGGGCCTCGGACTAGCGGGAGGGCCGGATGGTCAGATACGCAGTATTTT

length: 13
size: .
J: TRBJ2-3
V: TRBV29-1
D: TRBD1
CDR3: CSVGDRGSDTQYF
DNA: TGCAGCGTTGGGGACAGGGGGTCAGATACGCAGTATTTT

length: 14
size: .
J: TRBJ2-4
V: TRBV29-1
D: .
CDR3: CSVSSGAYKNIQYF
DNA: TGCAGCGTTAGTTCAGGGGCATACAAAAACATTCAGTACTTC

length: 14
size: .
J: TRBJ2-1
V: TRBV4-3
D: TRBD2
CDR3: CASSPRGGAGEQFF
DNA: TGCGCCAGCAGCCCCCGGGGAGGGGCGGGTGAGCAGTTCTTC

length: 11
size: .
J: TRBJ2-3
V: TRBV6-1
D: .
CDR3: CASSVEDTQYF
DNA: TGTGCCAGCAGTGTGGAGGATACGCAGTATTTT

length: 15
size: .
J: TRBJ1-5
V: TRBV28
D: .
CDR3: CASSLPQGRDQPQHF
DNA: TGTGCCAGCAGTCTCCCCCAGGGGAGGGATCAGCCCCAGCATTTT

length: 13
size: .
J: TRBJ2-5
V: TRBV7-3
D: .
CDR3: CASSYNSGETQYF
DNA: TGTGCCAGCAGCTACAACTCGGGGGAGACCCAGTACTTC

length: 16
size: once
J: TRBJ2-1
V: TRBV18
D: .
CDR3: CASSRPPGEGYNEQFF
DNA: TGTGCCAGCTCCCGCCCGCCAGGGGAGGGCTACAATGAGCAGTTCTTC